These T cell receptor beta chains were read from a single sample in a study of T-cell reconstitution after alpha-beta-depleted transplantation in children. TCRdb passed the PCR reads through MiXCR, listing each CDR3 protein once. The table includes over 150,000 distinct CDR3 sequences, approximately 15% detected once. This specimen was PBMCs from the stem cell graft donor, taken from the stem cell graft. These receptors were taken from a human donor who donated a stem cell graft to a child with acute lymphoblastic leukemia. Each CDR3 is given with its conserved first and last residue. A D gene is named only where the DNA matches it firmly. Clone size is given for some rows only: seen once, a few or many times, or a class if the clone is expanded.

TRBV20-1	many	NA	TRBJ2-5	TGCAGTGCTAGAGGAGGCCAAGAGACCCAGTACTTC	CSARGGQETQYF
TRBV27	once	NA	TRBJ2-7	TGTGCCAGCAGTTTCGTTCGTGGCGACTACGAGCAGTACTTC	CASSFVRGDYEQYF
TRBV12-5	NA	NA	TRBJ2-3	TGTGCTAGTGGTTTGAATCCAGTCGGCACAGATACGCAGTATTTT	CASGLNPVGTDTQYF
TRBV11-2	few	TRBD2	TRBJ2-7	TGTGCCAGCAGCGCGGGGACTAGCGGGAGGTTTTACGAGCAGTACTTC	CASSAGTSGRFYEQYF
TRBV10-3	many	NA	TRBJ2-7	TGTGCCATCAGTGAGGGAAGTCCTGGCGAGCAGTACTTC	CAISEGSPGEQYF
TRBV7-8	many	NA	TRBJ1-6	TGTGCCAGCAGCTTAGGGGAAAATTCACCCCTCCACTTT	CASSLGENSPLHF
TRBV11-3	NA	NA	TRBJ2-1	TGTGCCAGCAGCGACTTAATCTGCAATGAGCAGTTCTTC	CASSDLICNEQFF
TRBV5-1	few	TRBD1	TRBJ2-5	TGCGCCAGCAGCTCAGCCCCGGGACAGGGGGGAGAGACCCAGTACTTC	CASSSAPGQGGETQYF
TRBV29-1	many	NA	TRBJ2-7	TGCAGCGTTGAAGGCGGGACCAACCTCTACGAGCAGTACTTC	CSVEGGTNLYEQYF
TRBV12-3/TRBV12-4	NA	NA	TRBJ1-1	TGTGCCAGCAGTTCGAGCGCCCCTTGGGACATACTTGAAGCTTTCTTT	CASSSSAPWDILEAFF
TRBV3-1	many	NA	TRBJ2-2	TGTGCCAGCAGTCGCACCGGGGAGCTGTTTTTT	CASSRTGELFF
TRBV5-1	many	NA	TRBJ1-4	TGCGCCAGCAGCGCCCAGGGACCGCGTAATGAAAAACTGTTTTTT	CASSAQGPRNEKLFF
TRBV12-3/TRBV12-4	many	NA	TRBJ1-2	TGTGCCAGCAGTTCAGGGTTTGGCTACACCTTC	CASSSGFGYTF
TRBV21-1	few	NA	TRBJ2-7	TGTGCCAGCAGCATTTTTCCTAGGGACAGCGGCCCAAACGAGCAGTACTTC	CASSIFPRDSGPNEQYF
TRBV11-1	NA	TRBD2	TRBJ2-3	TGTGCCAGCAGCACTAGGACTAGCGGGAGTCGGGATACGCAGTATTTT	CASSTRTSGSRDTQYF
TRBV29-1	NA	NA	TRBJ2-5	TGCAGCGTGGAGAGTTATGCGGCCCAGTACTTC	CSVESYAAQYF
TRBV20-1	many	NA	TRBJ2-2	TGCAGTGCCCCCCCCCGTCTAGGGAGATCCGGGGAGCTGTTTTTT	CSAPPRLGRSGELFF
TRBV7-9	many	NA	TRBJ2-1	TGTGCCAGCAGCTTCCCGGGACCTACTAGCACCGAGCAGTTCTTC	CASSFPGPTSTEQFF
TRBV20-1	NA	TRBD2	TRBJ2-7	TGCAGTGCTAGAGATGGGCTAGCGGAAACTCACTCCTACGAGCAGTACTTC	CSARDGLAETHSYEQYF
TRBV5-1	many	NA	TRBJ2-1	TGCGCCAGCAGCGTAAATAGAGGGGAGGCCCCCTTCTACAATGAGCAGTTCTTC	CASSVNRGEAPFYNEQFF
TRBV27	many	NA	TRBJ1-6	TGTGCCAGCAGTGACCTTCGGGACCGAGATGCTGGGTCCTATAATTCACCCCTCCACTTT	CASSDLRDRDAGSYNSPLHF
TRBV24-1	many	TRBD2	TRBJ2-3	TGTGCCACCTCGGAAGCTAGCGGGAGGAATACGCAGTATTTT	CATSEASGRNTQYF
TRBV5-6	few	TRBD2	TRBJ2-3	TGTGCCAGCAGCTTGGCCGTAGCGGGAATGCGCACAGATACGCAGTATTTT	CASSLAVAGMRTDTQYF
TRBV20-1	many	NA	TRBJ2-3	TGCAGTGCGACCTCGGGGATCGGGACAGATACGCAGTATTTT	CSATSGIGTDTQYF
TRBV11-3	many	NA	TRBJ1-1	TGTGCCAGCGGTAGGGGGGACACTGAAGCTTTCTTT	CASGRGDTEAFF
TRBV12-3/TRBV12-4	NA	NA	TRBJ2-5	TGTGCCAGCAGCGACAGTGGAAGGGTGGAGACCCAGTACTTC	CASSDSGRVETQYF
TRBV5-1	many	TRBD1	TRBJ2-7	TGCGCCAGCAGCTTGGAAGGGGGCAACGAGCAGTACTTC	CASSLEGGNEQYF
TRBV25-1	few	TRBD1	TRBJ2-7	TGTGCCAGCAGTGCACAGAGGGACAGCGCCTACGAGCAGTACTTC	CASSAQRDSAYEQYF
TRBV28	NA	TRBD2	TRBJ2-1	TGTGCCAGCAGTCACCTCCTTCTAGCGGGTGCCCGCAATGAGCAGTTCTTC	CASSHLLLAGARNEQFF
TRBV29-1	many	NA	TRBJ2-7	TGCAGCGTTGGGCAGACCACCTACGAGCAGTACTTC	CSVGQTTYEQYF
TRBV18	many	TRBD2	TRBJ2-1	TGTGCCAGCTCACGGGGGACTAGCGGTAATGAGCAGTTCTTC	CASSRGTSGNEQFF
TRBV5-1	many	NA	TRBJ1-3	TGCGCCAGCAAGACGGTCCCCGATCTTTCCGGAAACACCATATATTTT	CASKTVPDLSGNTIYF
TRBV7-2	many	NA	TRBJ1-1	TGTGCCAGCAGCCGTCGTTTGGGGGAAGCTTTCTTT	CASSRRLGEAFF
TRBV20-1	NA	TRBD2	TRBJ2-3	TGCAGTGCTAGAGTAGCGGGAGTGGCAGATACGCAGTATTTT	CSARVAGVADTQYF
TRBV10-3	many	NA	TRBJ2-1	TGTGCCATCAGTGAGTCAGGGGAGGTGAGAGGAGAGCAGTTCTTC	CAISESGEVRGEQFF
TRBV20-1	many	TRBD1	TRBJ1-1	TGCAGTGCTAGAGAGGGACAGAGAATCACTGAAGCTTTCTTT	CSAREGQRITEAFF
TRBV29-1	few	NA	TRBJ2-7	TGCAGCGCCGAGGGGGGGAGCTCCTACGAGCAGTACTTC	CSAEGGSSYEQYF
TRBV12-3/TRBV12-4	many	NA	TRBJ2-1	TGTGCCAGCAGATCTGACTCCCCCTATGAGCAGTTCTTC	CASRSDSPYEQFF
TRBV5-1	many	TRBD1	TRBJ1-4	TGCGCCAGCAGACCCATCGGGACAGGAATTGAAAAACTGTTTTTT	CASRPIGTGIEKLFF
TRBV5-1	many	NA	TRBJ2-7	TGCGCCAGCAGCTTGGAGGACAACTACGAGCAGTACTTC	CASSLEDNYEQYF